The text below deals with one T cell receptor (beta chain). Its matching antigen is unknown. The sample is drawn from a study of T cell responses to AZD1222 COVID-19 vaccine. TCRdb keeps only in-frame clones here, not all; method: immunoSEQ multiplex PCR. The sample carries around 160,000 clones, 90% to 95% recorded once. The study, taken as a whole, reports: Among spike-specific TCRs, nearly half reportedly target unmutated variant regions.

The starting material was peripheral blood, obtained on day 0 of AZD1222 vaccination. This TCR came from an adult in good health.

CDR3 in DNA: TGTGCCAGCAGAAGAACAGGGGACACTGAAGCTTTCTTT. Protein sequence: CASRRTGDTEAFF. The chain joins TRBV12-3 or TRBV12-4 to TRBJ1-1; 7 positions agree with TRBD1. Losses at the gene ends were 6 bases for V and 3 bases for J; bases not matched to a gene: 4. This CDR3 has 13 amino acids.